The 7 T cell receptor beta chains presented below share a single source sample, sequenced in a study of shared clonotypes between healthy human individuals. Naive CD8 cells were CD45RO-negative, positively selected for CCR7, excluding terminally differentiated effector memory CD45RA+ cells. Only in-frame clones appear in the TCRdb table, and some are missing; sequencing was by immunoSEQ multiplex PCR. The sample shows about 870,000 clones, nearly 95% of them seen only once. The sample consisted of naive CD8+ T cells sorted from blood. The receptor source for this set is a man between 25 and 39 years old in good health.

The J gene is TRBJ1-5, the V gene TRBV2, with 10 nucleotides matching TRBD1. Germline V gene data show CDR1 as SNHLY and CDR2 as FYNNEI. The V and J ends lost 0 bases and 5 bases, in that order; junction bases with no gene match: 7. CDR3 length: 17 residues. CDR3: CASSEAGGTGVDQPQHF. Here the CDR3 DNA reads TGTGCCAGCAGTGAAGCTGGAGGGACAGGGGTGGATCAGCCCCAGCATTTT.

V and J are TRBV4-1 and TRBJ1-3, with D unresolved. Germline loops: CDR1 MGHRA, CDR2 YSYEKL. The CDR3 runs 14 residues. Trimming cost V 2 bases and J 1 base, with 6 bases left between them. The CDR3 DNA is TGCGCCAGCAGCCAAATCGGGTCTGGAAACACCATATATTTT. This translates into CASSQIGSGNTIYF.

The gene calls are TRBV27 and TRBJ2-7, with 8 bases lining up with TRBD2. Germline V gene sequence: CDR1 MNHEY, CDR2 SMNVEV (reference sequence). The V and J ends lost 5 bases and 7 bases, in that order; junction bases with no gene match: 13. This CDR3 spans 15 amino acids. The CDR3 bases are TGTGCCAGCAGTCCCTATTCTGCGGGAGGAGGTGAGCAGTACTTC. Its translation is CASSPYSAGGGEQYF.

The rearrangement links TRBV29-1 to TRBJ2-7, with 8 bases aligning to TRBD2. Germline V gene lookup returns CDR1 SQVTM and CDR2 ANQGSEA. This CDR3 comprises 14 residues. Losses at the gene ends were 3 bases for V and 2 bases for J; bases not matched to a gene: 6. In DNA, the CDR3 is TGCAGCGTTGAGGTGAGCGGGAGACCCTACGAGCAGTACTTC. This encodes CSVEVSGRPYEQYF.

The chain combines TRBV30 with TRBJ1-5; no clear D gene. Germline CDR1 reads GTSNPN; CDR2 reads SVGIG (reference sequence). The CDR3 contains 13 residues. Trimming shortened V by 0 bases and J by 3 bases, and 6 bases separated the two germline ends. Here the CDR3 DNA reads TGTGCCTGGAGTGTAGACTCCAATCAGCCCCAGCATTTT. The encoded protein is CAWSVDSNQPQHF.

The gene calls are TRBV27 and TRBJ2-1; 10 nucleotides align to TRBD1. The germline gives CDR1 MNHEY, CDR2 SMNVEV (reference sequence). V shed 3 bases, J shed 9 bases, and the junction held 8 bases outside the gene matches. This CDR3 is 15 amino acids long. CDR3: CASSFPDRGRIEQFF. The CDR3 nucleotides are TGTGCCAGCAGTTTCCCCGACAGGGGGCGGATTGAGCAGTTCTTC.

The chain carries TRBV27 and TRBJ1-1, with TRBD1 identical over 9 bases. The CDR3 is 15 residues long. V was clipped by 7 bases and J by 3 bases; unmatched bases: 9. The germline CDR1 and CDR2 sequences are MNHEY and SMNVEV (reference sequence). Here the CDR3 reads CASIDLGQGYTEAFF. For the CDR3, the DNA is TGTGCCAGCATTGATCTGGGACAGGGATACACTGAAGCTTTCTTT.